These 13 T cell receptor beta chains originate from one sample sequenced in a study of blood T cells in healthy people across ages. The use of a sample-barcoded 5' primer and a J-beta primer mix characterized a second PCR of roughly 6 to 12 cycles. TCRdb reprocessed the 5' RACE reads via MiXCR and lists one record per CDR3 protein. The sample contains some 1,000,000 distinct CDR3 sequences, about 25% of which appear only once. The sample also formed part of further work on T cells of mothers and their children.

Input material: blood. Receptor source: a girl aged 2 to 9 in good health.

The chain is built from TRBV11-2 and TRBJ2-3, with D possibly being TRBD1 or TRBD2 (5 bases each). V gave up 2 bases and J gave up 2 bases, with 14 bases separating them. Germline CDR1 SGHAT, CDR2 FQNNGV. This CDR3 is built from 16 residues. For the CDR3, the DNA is TGTGCCAGCAGCTTATTTTGGGGGAGAACCACAGATACGCAGTATTTT. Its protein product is CASSLFWGRTTDTQYF. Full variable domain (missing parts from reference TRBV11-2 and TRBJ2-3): EAGVAQSPRYKIIEKRQSVAFWCNPISGHATLYWYQQILGQGPKLLIQFQNNGVVDDSQLPKDRFSAERLKGVDSTLKIQPAKLEDSAVYLCASSLFWGRTTDTQYFGPGTRLTVL.

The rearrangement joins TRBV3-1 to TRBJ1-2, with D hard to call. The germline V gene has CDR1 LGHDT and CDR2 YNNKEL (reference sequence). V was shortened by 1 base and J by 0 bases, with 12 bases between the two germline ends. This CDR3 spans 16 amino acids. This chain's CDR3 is CASSQVVGLANYGYTF. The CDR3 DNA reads TGTGCCAGCAGCCAAGTAGTCGGCCTCGCTAACTATGGCTACACCTTC.

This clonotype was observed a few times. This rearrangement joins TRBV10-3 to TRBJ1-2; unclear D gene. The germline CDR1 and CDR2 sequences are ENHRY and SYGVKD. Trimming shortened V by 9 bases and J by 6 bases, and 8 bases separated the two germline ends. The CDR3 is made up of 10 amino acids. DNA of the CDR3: TGTGCCATTCGAGGGAATGGCTACACCTTC. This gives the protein CAIRGNGYTF.

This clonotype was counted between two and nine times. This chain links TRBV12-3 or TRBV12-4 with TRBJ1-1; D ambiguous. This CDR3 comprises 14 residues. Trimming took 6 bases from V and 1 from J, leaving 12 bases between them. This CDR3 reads CASSGNEQNTEAFF. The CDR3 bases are TGTGCCAGCAGCGGGAACGAGCAGAACACTGAAGCTTTCTTT.

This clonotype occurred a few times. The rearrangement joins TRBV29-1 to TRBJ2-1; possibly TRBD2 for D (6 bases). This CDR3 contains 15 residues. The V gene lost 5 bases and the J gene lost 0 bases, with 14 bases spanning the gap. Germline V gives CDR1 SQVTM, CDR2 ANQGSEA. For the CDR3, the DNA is TGCAGCGTTCGGGAGACGACCTTCTCCTACAATGAGCAGTTCTTC. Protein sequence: CSVRETTFSYNEQFF.

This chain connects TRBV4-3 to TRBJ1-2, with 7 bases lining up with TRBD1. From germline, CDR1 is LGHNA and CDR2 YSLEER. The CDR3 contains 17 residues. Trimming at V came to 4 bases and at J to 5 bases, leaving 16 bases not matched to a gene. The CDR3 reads CASSPNAPGQFSYGYTF. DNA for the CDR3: TGCGCCAGCAGCCCCAACGCGCCGGGACAGTTCTCTTATGGCTACACCTTC.

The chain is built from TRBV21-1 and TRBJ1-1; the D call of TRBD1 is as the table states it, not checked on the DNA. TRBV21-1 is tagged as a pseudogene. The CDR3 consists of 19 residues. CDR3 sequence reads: CASSKPLFQTLDRSAEAFF. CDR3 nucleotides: TGTGCCAGCAGCAAACCCTTGTTCCAAACTCTTGACAGGAGCGCTGAAGCTTTCTTT.

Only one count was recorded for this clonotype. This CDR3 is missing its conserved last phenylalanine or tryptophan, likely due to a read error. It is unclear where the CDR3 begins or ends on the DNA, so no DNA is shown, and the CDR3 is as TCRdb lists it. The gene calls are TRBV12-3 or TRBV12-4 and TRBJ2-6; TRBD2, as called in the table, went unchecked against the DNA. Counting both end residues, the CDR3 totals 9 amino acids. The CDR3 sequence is CASSYLAGI.

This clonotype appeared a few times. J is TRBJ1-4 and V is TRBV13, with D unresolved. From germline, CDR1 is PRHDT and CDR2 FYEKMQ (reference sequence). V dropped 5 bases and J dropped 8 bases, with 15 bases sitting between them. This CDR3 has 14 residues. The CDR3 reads CASSIHSGREKLFF. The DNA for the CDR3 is TGTGCCAGCAGCATCCACTCCGGCCGCGAAAAACTGTTTTTT.

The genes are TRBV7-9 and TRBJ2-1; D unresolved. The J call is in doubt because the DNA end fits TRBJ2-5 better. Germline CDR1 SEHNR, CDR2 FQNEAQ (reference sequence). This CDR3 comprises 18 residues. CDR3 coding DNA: TGTGCCAGCAGCTTTTCCCCCATTGAAGTGCAGAGCCAAGAGACCCAGTACTTC. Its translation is CASSFSPIEVQSQETQYF.

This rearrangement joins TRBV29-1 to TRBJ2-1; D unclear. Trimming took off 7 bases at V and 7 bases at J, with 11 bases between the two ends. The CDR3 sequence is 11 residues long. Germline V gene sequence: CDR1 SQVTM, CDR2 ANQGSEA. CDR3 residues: CSGRIKNEQFF. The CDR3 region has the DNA TGCAGCGGTCGGATCAAGAATGAGCAGTTCTTC.

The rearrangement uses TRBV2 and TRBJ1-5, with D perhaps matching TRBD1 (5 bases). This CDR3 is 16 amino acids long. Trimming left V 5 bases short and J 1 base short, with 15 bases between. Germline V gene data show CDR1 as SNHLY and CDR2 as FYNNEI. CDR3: CASSFQGEGSNQPQHF. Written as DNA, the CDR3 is TGTGCCAGCAGTTTTCAGGGTGAAGGGAGCAATCAGCCCCAGCATTTT.

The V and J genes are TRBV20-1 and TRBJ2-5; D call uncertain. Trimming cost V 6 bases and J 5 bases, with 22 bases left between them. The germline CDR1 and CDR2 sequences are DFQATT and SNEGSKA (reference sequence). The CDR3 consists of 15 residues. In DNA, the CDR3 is TGCAGTGCAACGACTCGTGGACCGGCTCAGGAGACCCAGTACTTC. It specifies CSATTRGPAQETQYF.